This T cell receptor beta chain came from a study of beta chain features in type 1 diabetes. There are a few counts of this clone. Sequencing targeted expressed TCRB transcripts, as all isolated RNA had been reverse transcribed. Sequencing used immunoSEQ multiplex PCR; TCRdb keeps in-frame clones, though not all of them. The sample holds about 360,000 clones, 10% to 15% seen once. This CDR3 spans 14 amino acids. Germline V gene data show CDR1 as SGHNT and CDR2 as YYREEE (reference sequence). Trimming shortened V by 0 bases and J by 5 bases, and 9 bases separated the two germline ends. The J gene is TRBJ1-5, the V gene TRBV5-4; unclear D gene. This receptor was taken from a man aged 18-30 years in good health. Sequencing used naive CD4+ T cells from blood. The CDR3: CASSLGGNDQPQHF. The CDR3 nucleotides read TGTGCCAGCAGCTTGGGAGGTAACGATCAGCCCCAGCATTTT.